This T cell receptor (beta chain) was profiled in a study of shared clonotypes between healthy human individuals. Losses at the gene ends were 4 bases for V and 4 bases for J; bases not matched to a gene: 4. The CDR3 is 14 amino acids. The V gene's germline CDR1 is SGHRS and CDR2 YFSETQ. The assay was immunoSEQ multiplex PCR, and TCRdb's table has in-frame clones only and misses some. The sample holds approximately 640,000 clones, approximately 79% seen once. As to this clone: Its antigen is unknown.

General observations from the study: Clonotypes that were shared across several donors made up approximately 5% of naive CD4 clonotypes. The donor pool, a small one, limited the genetic and exposure-history diversity represented.

The sample was memory CD4+ T cells sorted from blood. Subset specified: CD45RA-negative fraction. The chain combines TRBV5-1 with TRBJ2-5, with 10 nucleotides matching TRBD2. The TCR originated in a woman aged 25 to 45 in good health. The CDR3 DNA reads as TGCGCCAGCAGCCCCCGACTAGCGGGAGAGACCCAGTACTTC. It translates to CASSPRLAGETQYF.